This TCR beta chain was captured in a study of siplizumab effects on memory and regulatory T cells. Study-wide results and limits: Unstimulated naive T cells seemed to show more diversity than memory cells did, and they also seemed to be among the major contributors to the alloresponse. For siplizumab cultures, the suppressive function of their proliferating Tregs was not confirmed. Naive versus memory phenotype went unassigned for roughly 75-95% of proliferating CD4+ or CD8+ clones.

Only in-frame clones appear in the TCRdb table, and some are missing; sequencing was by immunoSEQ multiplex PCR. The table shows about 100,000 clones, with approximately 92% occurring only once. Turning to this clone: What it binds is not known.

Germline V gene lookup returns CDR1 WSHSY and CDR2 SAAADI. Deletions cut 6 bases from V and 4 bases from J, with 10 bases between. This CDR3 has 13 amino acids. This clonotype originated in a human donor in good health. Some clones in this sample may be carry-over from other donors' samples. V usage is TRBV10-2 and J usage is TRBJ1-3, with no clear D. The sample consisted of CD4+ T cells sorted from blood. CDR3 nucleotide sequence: TGCGCCAGCAGCCCCCGGTTGGGAAACACCATATATTTT. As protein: CASSPRLGNTIYF.